The 15 T cell receptor beta chains presented below share a single source sample, sequenced in a study of OX40 agonist ivuxolimab in advanced cancers. Sequencing used immunoSEQ multiplex PCR; TCRdb keeps in-frame clones, though not all of them. The sample includes about 48,000 clones, 83% of them seen just once. The sample was CD4+ or CD8+ T cells sorted from blood, taken in a trial of the OX40 agonist ivuxolimab. The receptors shown here come from an adult with an advanced solid tumor such as melanoma, head and neck, liver or kidney cancer.

This clone showed up just a few times. The rearrangement joins TRBV6-4 to TRBJ2-2; D possibly corresponds to TRBD2 (5 bases). This CDR3 is 16 amino acids long. From germline, CDR1 is MRHNA and CDR2 SNTAGT. Trimming cost V 7 bases and J 2 bases, with 17 bases left between them. DNA for the CDR3: TGTGCCAGCAAAAGAGATGTCGCGGGTAACACCGGGGAGCTGTTTTTT. Translation: CASKRDVAGNTGELFF.

The CDR3 sequence: CASSSRQGTIQTQYF. The CDR3 DNA reads as TGTGCCAGCTCATCCAGACAGGGCACCATCCAGACCCAGTACTTC. The chain carries TRBV18 and TRBJ2-5, with 7 bases matching TRBD1. The V and J ends lost 5 bases and 6 bases, in that order; junction bases with no gene match: 12. The V gene's germline CDR1 is KGHSH and CDR2 LQKENI. CDR3 length: 15 residues.

This clone is deemed medium-sized. The rearrangement joins TRBV7-6 to TRBJ1-6; D remains unclear. The germline V gene has CDR1 SGHVS and CDR2 FNYEAQ. The V end lost 5 bases, the J end lost 6 bases, and 11 bases lay between the germline ends. The CDR3 has 14 amino acids. The CDR3 region has the DNA TGTGCCAGCAGCCCAAGGCGGGGTAATTCACCCCTCCACTTT. It is translated as CASSPRRGNSPLHF.

J is TRBJ1-2 and V is TRBV2; D perhaps matches TRBD1 (5 bases). The CDR3 is 14 residues long. Germline CDR1 reads SNHLY; CDR2 reads FYNNEI. V was clipped by 3 bases and J by 7 bases, with 15 bases between them. CDR3 amino acids: CASSDGLVGGGYTF. The DNA for the CDR3 is TGTGCCAGCAGTGATGGCCTGGTGGGGGGTGGCTACACCTTC.

This chain connects TRBV7-2 to TRBJ1-6; D gene uncertain. The CDR3 contains 16 residues. Per germline, CDR1 SGHTA and CDR2 FQGNSA. V was shortened by 3 bases and J by 6 bases, with 15 bases between the two germline ends. The CDR3 loop is CASSFSSRVPNSPLHF. DNA for the CDR3: TGTGCCAGCAGCTTCAGCAGTAGGGTGCCTAATTCACCCCTCCACTTT.

The chain uses TRBV5-1 and TRBJ1-2; 7 nucleotides match TRBD1. Trimming cost V 2 bases and J 5 bases; bases outside gene matches: 6. The CDR3 has 14 residues. Germline-derived CDR1 and CDR2 are SGHRS and YFSETQ. CDR3 nucleotide sequence: TGCGCCAGCAGCTTTACAGGGGAGGGGTATGGCTACACCTTC. Encoded protein: CASSFTGEGYGYTF.

This chain joins TRBV9 and TRBJ1-1; TRBD1 is a possible D gene (6 bases). Trimming pared 5 bases from V and 1 base from J, leaving 15 bases between. The CDR3 has 15 residues. CDR1 is SGDLS, CDR2 YYNGEE, per germline. CDR3 in amino acids: CASRRQGSQNTEAFF. The CDR3 DNA sequence: TGTGCCAGCAGGAGGCAGGGGTCGCAGAACACTGAAGCTTTCTTT.

This clone showed up just once. This chain uses TRBV29-1 with TRBJ2-7, with TRBD1 matching 8 bases. The CDR3 is 13 residues long. V dropped 6 bases and J dropped 7; count of bases not matched to a gene: 11. Germline V gene sequence: CDR1 SQVTM, CDR2 ANQGSEA. The DNA of the CDR3 is TGCAGCGTAAACACAGGGGGAACGGGAGAGCAGTACTTC. It codes for CSVNTGGTGEQYF.

The CDR3 loop reads CASSYAGQGREKLFF. The CDR3 DNA is TGTGCCAGCAGTTACGCGGGACAGGGTAGGGAAAAACTGTTTTTT. The chain employs TRBV6-5 and TRBJ1-4, with TRBD1 matching 9 bases. The junction had 6 bases not matched to a gene; V was cut back by 2 bases and J by 8 bases. The CDR3 has 15 residues. Germline V CDR1 and CDR2: MNHEY, SVGAGI.

This clone came up a few times. This rearrangement joins TRBV20-1 to TRBJ1-1; D is perhaps TRBD1 (5 bases). The germline V gene encodes CDR1 DFQATT and CDR2 SNEGSKA (reference sequence). The CDR3 runs to 10 residues. Trimming left V 5 bases short and J 8 bases short, with 9 bases between. CDR3 DNA: TGCAGTGCTGCGAACAGGGAAGCTTTCTTT. Amino acids: CSAANREAFF.

This clone was seen a few times. This CDR3 reads CASSLGVTVSNSPLHF. The CDR3 DNA is TGCGCCAGCAGCTTGGGGGTGACAGTGAGTAATTCACCCCTCCACTTT. The gene calls are TRBV5-1 and TRBJ1-6, with a weak D call TRBD1 (5 bases). The ends were cut back, 0 bases at V and 6 bases at J, with 13 bases in the middle. The CDR3 has 16 residues. Germline-derived CDR1 and CDR2 are SGHRS and YFSETQ. Combining the CDR3 with reference TRBV5-1 and TRBJ1-6 gives the whole variable domain KAGVTQTPRYLIKTRGQQVTLSCSPISGHRSVSWYQQTPGQGLQFLFEYFSETQRNKGNFPGRFSGRQFSNSRSEMNVSTLELGDSALYLCASSLGVTVSNSPLHFGNGTRLTVT.

The chain links TRBV19 to TRBJ1-4; TRBD1 might be the D (5 bases). V gave up 6 bases and J gave up 0 bases, with 8 bases separating them. There are 14 residues in the CDR3. Germline CDR1 and CDR2: LNHDA and SQIVND (reference sequence). CDR3 region: CASRLRATNEKLFF. The CDR3, as DNA: TGTGCCAGTAGACTCAGGGCAACTAATGAAAAACTGTTTTTT.

The CDR3 here is CASKRTRGDTDTQYF. CDR3 in DNA: TGTGCCAGCAAAAGGACCCGGGGGGACACAGATACGCAGTATTTT. The J gene is TRBJ2-3, the V gene TRBV6-5; 7 nucleotides match TRBD2. The CDR3 is 15 residues long. The junction had 9 bases not matched to a gene; V was cut back by 7 bases and J by 2 bases. Germline CDR1 and CDR2: MNHEY and SVGAGI.

The chain combines TRBV7-2 with TRBJ1-3, with D perhaps TRBD1 (6 bases). Germline V gives CDR1 SGHTA, CDR2 FQGNSA. Trimming took off 5 bases at V and 0 bases at J, with 11 bases between the two ends. This CDR3 is built from 15 residues. The CDR3 region has the DNA TGTGCCAGCAGCCCGGGACAAAACTCTGGAAACACCATATATTTT. This translates into CASSPGQNSGNTIYF. Full variable domain (remainder filled in from reference TRBV7-2 and TRBJ1-3): GAGVSQSPSNKVTEKGKDVELRCDPISGHTALYWYRQSLGQGLEFLIYFQGNSAPDKSGLPSDRFSAERTGGSVSTLTIQRTQQEDSAVYLCASSPGQNSGNTIYFGEGSWLTVV.

The chain has TRBV2 and TRBJ2-1, with no clear D. Germline V gene data show CDR1 as SNHLY and CDR2 as FYNNEI. Deletions cut 11 bases from V and 10 bases from J, with 21 bases between. The CDR3 covers 13 residues. The DNA of the CDR3 is TGTGCCGGAAGCCTTGACCCCCCGCACGAGCAGTTCTTC. This translates into CAGSLDPPHEQFF.